Listed here are 5 T cell receptor beta chains from one sample, sequenced in a study of identical twins. MiXCR, applied by TCRdb to the 5' RACE reads, yields one record per CDR3 protein. Here the sample spans 300,000 to 350,000 distinct CDR3 sequences, more than 9% being singletons. The sample also formed part of further work on yellow fever vaccine responses in identical twins.

The specimen sequenced was CD8+ T cells sorted from blood. The receptors were gathered from a woman between 18 and 30 years old in good health.

This clonotype has more than one count but fewer than ten. The V and J genes are TRBV15 and TRBJ2-3; the D gene is possibly TRBD2 (5 bases). CDR1 is LNHNV, CDR2 YYDKDF, per germline (reference sequence). This CDR3 contains 15 residues. The V gene lost 0 bases and the J gene lost 0 bases, with 7 bases spanning the gap. In nucleotides, the CDR3 is TGTGCCACCAGCAGAGATCGGACTAGCACAGATACGCAGTATTTT. Its translation: CATSRDRTSTDTQYF. Complete variable domain (other parts from reference TRBV15 and TRBJ2-3): DAMVIQNPRYQVTQFGKPVTLSCSQTLNHNVMYWYQQKSSQAPKLLFHYYDKDFNNEADTPDNFQSRRPNTSFCFLDIRSPGLGDTAMYLCATSRDRTSTDTQYFGPGTRLTVL.

The rearrangement links TRBV20-1 to TRBJ2-1, with D perhaps given as TRBD1 or TRBD2 (5 bases each). Trimming took 2 bases from V and 8 from J, leaving 37 bases between them. This CDR3 region has 21 residues. CDR1 is DFQATT, CDR2 SNEGSKA, per germline (reference sequence). As DNA, the CDR3 is TGCAGTGCTAGATTGTTTCGGGCGCGAAGTTCTTTGGGGACCCTTGTGGATGAGCAGTTCTTC. Protein product: CSARLFRARSSLGTLVDEQFF.

J is TRBJ1-2 and V is TRBV10-3, with 8 bases lining up with TRBD1. V trimming: 6 bases; J trimming: 3 bases; junction bases outside the gene matches: 9. This CDR3 contains 15 residues. The germline CDR1 and CDR2 sequences are ENHRY and SYGVKD. The CDR3 sequence is CAIRDETGEDYGYTF. The CDR3 nucleotides are TGTGCCATCAGGGATGAGACAGGGGAAGACTATGGCTACACCTTC.

Many counts were recorded for this clonotype. The genes are TRBV5-4 and TRBJ1-5, with 12 bases lining up with TRBD1. The germline gives CDR1 SGHNT, CDR2 YYREEE (reference sequence). V dropped 1 base and J dropped 6; count of bases not matched to a gene: 17. This CDR3 has 20 residues. The CDR3 bases are TGTGCCAGCAGCTTGTATGGATCTTTTTGGGGACAGGGGGCGGGTCAGCCCCAGCATTTT. Amino acid sequence: CASSLYGSFWGQGAGQPQHF.

The chain links TRBV28 to TRBJ2-4; D uncertain. Trimming pared 3 bases from V and 9 bases from J, leaving 12 bases between. The CDR3 loop spans 13 amino acids. Germline lookup yields CDR1 MDHEN and CDR2 SYDVKM. CDR3 region: CASSFRHLPIQYF. The CDR3 nucleotides are TGTGCCAGCAGTTTTAGGCATCTCCCCATTCAGTACTTC.